Sequencing of this T cell receptor (beta chain) was carried out in a study of blood T cell repertoires in COVID-19. This CDR3 has 12 amino acids. Germline CDR1 MGHDK, CDR2 SYGVNS. The V end was cut by 8 bases, the J end by 7 bases, with 14 bases between. TCRdb's copy holds only in-frame clones and misses some; the assay was immunoSEQ multiplex PCR. Among tens of thousands of clones listed, around 80% were seen once. This chain uses TRBV25-1 with TRBJ1-2; D uncertain. The sequence came from a human donor in a cohort sampled during active COVID-19. Sequenced sample: peripheral blood. The CDR3 DNA sequence: TGTGCCAGCCAGGAACTGGGTGGTGGCTACACCTTC. This gives the protein CASQELGGGYTF.